The rows below give T cell receptor beta chains drawn from one sample of a study of cytomegalovirus exposure and HLA in healthy donors. The method was immunoSEQ multiplex PCR; TCRdb's version includes in-frame clones alone and lacks a portion of them. The sample includes roughly 140,000 clones, roughly 80% of them seen just once. Input material: PBMCs. Receptors originate from a woman aged 40 to 55 in good health and CMV-seropositive. The CDR3 runs from the conserved cysteine through the conserved F or W. Clone size appears in some rows only: once, few, many, or a class for an expanded clone.

clone size: .; J gene: TRBJ2-1; V gene: TRBV6-5; CDR3 protein: CASNTRTKLPQFF
clone size: .; J gene: TRBJ2-1; V gene: TRBV6-1; CDR3 protein: CASSVQGLAGGNEQFF
clone size: once; J gene: TRBJ2-7; V gene: TRBV7-2; CDR3 protein: CASSLGPGTYEQYF
clone size: .; J gene: TRBJ2-5; V gene: TRBV28; CDR3 protein: CASSSGTGAETQYF
clone size: few; J gene: TRBJ1-5; V gene: TRBV9; CDR3 protein: CASSVGTDYNQPQHF
clone size: .; J gene: TRBJ1-6; V gene: TRBV5-1; CDR3 protein: CASSEGQGRSPLHF
clone size: .; J gene: TRBJ1-1; V gene: TRBV6-1; CDR3 protein: CASSEVYTGTEAFF
clone size: .; J gene: TRBJ1-5; V gene: TRBV2; CDR3 protein: CASTRQGQPQHF
clone size: .; J gene: TRBJ1-1; V gene: TRBV29-1; CDR3 protein: CSAYRGLNTEAFF
clone size: .; J gene: TRBJ1-1; V gene: TRBV28; CDR3 protein: CASRSTRWIVGTEAFF
clone size: .; J gene: TRBJ1-5; V gene: TRBV7-2; CDR3 protein: CASSLGQYQPQHF
clone size: .; J gene: TRBJ1-3; V gene: TRBV4-2; CDR3 protein: CASSQESSGNTIYF
clone size: .; J gene: TRBJ1-3; V gene: TRBV6-6; CDR3 protein: CASSYEGYGNTIYF
clone size: .; J gene: TRBJ2-3; V gene: TRBV7-3; CDR3 protein: CASSSSRGGPTTDTQYF
clone size: .; J gene: TRBJ2-7; V gene: TRBV27; CDR3 protein: CASSARDRGTYEQYF
clone size: .; J gene: TRBJ1-1; V gene: TRBV9; CDR3 protein: CASSVEVTGGPNTEAFF
clone size: .; J gene: TRBJ2-6; V gene: TRBV5-1; CDR3 protein: CASSSTGSGANVLTF
clone size: .; J gene: TRBJ1-2; V gene: TRBV7-2; CDR3 protein: CASSYGQENSGYTF
clone size: .; J gene: TRBJ1-5; V gene: TRBV7-8; CDR3 protein: CASSSGQGENQPQHF
clone size: .; J gene: TRBJ2-1; V gene: TRBV5-1; CDR3 protein: CASSLPSNEQFF
clone size: once; J gene: TRBJ2-7; V gene: TRBV5-1; CDR3 protein: CASSLGGREIQQYF
clone size: .; J gene: TRBJ2-3; V gene: TRBV4-3; CDR3 protein: CASSQGSPSGYTDTQYF
clone size: few; J gene: TRBJ1-2; V gene: TRBV29-1; CDR3 protein: CSVEKTRGANYGYTF
clone size: .; J gene: TRBJ2-7; V gene: TRBV7-2; CDR3 protein: CASSGEQGWREQYF
clone size: .; J gene: TRBJ1-1; V gene: TRBV5-8; CDR3 protein: CASSNRRGTGETEAFF
clone size: .; J gene: TRBJ2-1; V gene: TRBV14; CDR3 protein: CASSQGREVYNEQFF
clone size: .; J gene: TRBJ2-5; V gene: TRBV13; CDR3 protein: CASSHDRSGGDETQYF
clone size: .; J gene: TRBJ2-1; V gene: TRBV4-1; CDR3 protein: CASSQVGGGTYNEQFF
clone size: .; J gene: TRBJ2-2; V gene: TRBV5-1; CDR3 protein: CASSPYEGAGGLTGELFF
clone size: .; J gene: TRBJ2-2; V gene: TRBV5-1; CDR3 protein: CASSLAGQGTFGELFF
clone size: .; J gene: TRBJ1-6; V gene: TRBV27; CDR3 protein: CASQGARSPLHF
clone size: few; J gene: TRBJ1-6; V gene: TRBV5-5; CDR3 protein: CASSPEGTELLRSHNSPLHF
clone size: .; J gene: TRBJ2-4; V gene: TRBV5-6; CDR3 protein: CASSRVLEAKNIQYF
clone size: .; J gene: TRBJ1-3; V gene: TRBV4-3; CDR3 protein: CASSQGPGVGNTIYF
clone size: few; J gene: TRBJ1-1; V gene: TRBV5-6; CDR3 protein: CASSLRGLRTEAFF
clone size: .; J gene: TRBJ1-2; V gene: TRBV30; CDR3 protein: CAHIGVGWGGYTF
clone size: .; J gene: TRBJ1-2; V gene: TRBV2; CDR3 protein: CASSEGGKSNYGYTF
clone size: .; J gene: TRBJ2-1; V gene: TRBV27; CDR3 protein: CASSLLITSGRWRYNEQFF
clone size: .; J gene: TRBJ2-5; V gene: TRBV6-5; CDR3 protein: CASSYSWAGQQETQYF
clone size: .; J gene: TRBJ1-5; V gene: TRBV7-2; CDR3 protein: CASSFAGTGSNQPQHF
clone size: .; J gene: TRBJ2-7; V gene: TRBV5-6; CDR3 protein: CASSLGGGSYEQYF
clone size: .; J gene: TRBJ1-2; V gene: TRBV20-1; CDR3 protein: CSGRRDYGYTF
clone size: .; J gene: TRBJ2-3; V gene: TRBV4-2; CDR3 protein: CASSQEGGLSADTQYF
clone size: .; J gene: TRBJ2-2; V gene: TRBV15; CDR3 protein: CATSPGTGELFF
clone size: few; J gene: TRBJ1-1; V gene: TRBV11-2; CDR3 protein: CASSFQGANTEAFF
clone size: once; J gene: TRBJ2-7; V gene: TRBV30; CDR3 protein: CAWERAGGYEQYF
clone size: .; J gene: TRBJ1-2; V gene: TRBV5-4; CDR3 protein: CASSLGGRGGYTF
clone size: .; J gene: TRBJ2-5; V gene: TRBV7-6; CDR3 protein: CASSFIDRAKETQYF
clone size: .; J gene: TRBJ2-7; V gene: TRBV7-2; CDR3 protein: CASSFGGSYEQYF
clone size: .; J gene: TRBJ1-5; V gene: TRBV28; CDR3 protein: CASGLQGAHQPQHF
clone size: .; J gene: TRBJ2-7; V gene: TRBV9; CDR3 protein: CASSVSAEVTNYEQYF
clone size: .; J gene: TRBJ2-3; V gene: TRBV5-4; CDR3 protein: CASSSAGGGGAADTQYF
clone size: .; J gene: .; V gene: TRBV6-1; CDR3 protein: CASPRDRGLEQYF
clone size: .; J gene: TRBJ2-2; V gene: TRBV9; CDR3 protein: CASSPRGNTGELFF